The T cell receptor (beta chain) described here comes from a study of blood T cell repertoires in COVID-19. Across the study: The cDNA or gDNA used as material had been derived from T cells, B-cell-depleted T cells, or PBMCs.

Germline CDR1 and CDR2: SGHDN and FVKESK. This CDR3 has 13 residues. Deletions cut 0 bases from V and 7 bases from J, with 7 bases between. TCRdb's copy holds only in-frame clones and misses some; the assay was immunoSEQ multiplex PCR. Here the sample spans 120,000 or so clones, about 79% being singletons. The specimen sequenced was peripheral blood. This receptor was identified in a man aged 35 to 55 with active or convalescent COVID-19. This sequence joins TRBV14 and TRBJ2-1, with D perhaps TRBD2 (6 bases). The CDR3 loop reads CASSQDGRNEQFF. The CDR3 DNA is TGTGCCAGCAGCCAAGATGGGAGGAATGAGCAGTTCTTC.